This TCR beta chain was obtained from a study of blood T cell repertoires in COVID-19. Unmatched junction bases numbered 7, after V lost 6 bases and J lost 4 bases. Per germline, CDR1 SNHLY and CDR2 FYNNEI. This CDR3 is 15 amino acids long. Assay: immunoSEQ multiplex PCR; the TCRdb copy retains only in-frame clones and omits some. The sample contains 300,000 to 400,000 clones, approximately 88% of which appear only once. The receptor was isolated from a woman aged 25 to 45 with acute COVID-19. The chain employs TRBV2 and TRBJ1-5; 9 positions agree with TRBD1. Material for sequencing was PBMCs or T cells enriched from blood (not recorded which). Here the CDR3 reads CASRPGQGVNQPQHF. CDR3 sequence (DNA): TGTGCCAGCAGACCGGGACAGGGCGTAAATCAGCCCCAGCATTTT.